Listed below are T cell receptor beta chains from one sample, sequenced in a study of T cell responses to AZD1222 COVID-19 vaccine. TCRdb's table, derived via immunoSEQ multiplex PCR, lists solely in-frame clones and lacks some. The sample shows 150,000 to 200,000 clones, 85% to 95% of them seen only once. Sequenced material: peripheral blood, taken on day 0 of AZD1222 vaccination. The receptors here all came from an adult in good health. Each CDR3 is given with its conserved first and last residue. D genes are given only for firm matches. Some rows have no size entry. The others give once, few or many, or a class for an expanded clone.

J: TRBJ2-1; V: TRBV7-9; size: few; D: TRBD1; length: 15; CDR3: CASSRTGGAYNEQFF; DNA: TGTGCCAGCAGCAGGACAGGGGGCGCCTACAATGAGCAGTTCTTC
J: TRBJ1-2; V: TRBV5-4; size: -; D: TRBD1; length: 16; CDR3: CASSFGQGAQAYGYTF; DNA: TGTGCCAGCAGCTTCGGACAGGGGGCGCAGGCCTATGGCTACACCTTC
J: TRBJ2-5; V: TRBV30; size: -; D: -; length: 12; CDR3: CAWTRGEETQYF; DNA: TGTGCCTGGACAAGGGGGGAAGAGACCCAGTACTTC
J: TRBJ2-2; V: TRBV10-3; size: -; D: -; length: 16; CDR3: CAISDGAILNTGELFF; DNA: TGTGCCATCAGTGATGGAGCAATCTTGAACACCGGGGAGCTGTTTTTT
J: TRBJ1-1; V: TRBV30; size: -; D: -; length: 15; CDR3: CAWSASRRSNTEAFF; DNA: TGTGCCTGGAGTGCCTCCCGTCGTTCGAACACTGAAGCTTTCTTT
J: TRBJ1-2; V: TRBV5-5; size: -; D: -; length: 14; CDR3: CASSPYDGLYGYTF; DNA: TGTGCCAGCAGCCCATACGACGGACTCTATGGCTACACCTTC
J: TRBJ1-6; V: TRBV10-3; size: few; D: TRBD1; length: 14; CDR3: CAISSGTGGAPLHF; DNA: TGTGCCATCAGCTCCGGGACAGGGGGCGCGCCCCTCCACTTT
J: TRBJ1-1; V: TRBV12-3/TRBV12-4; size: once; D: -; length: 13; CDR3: CASSFAGNTEAFF; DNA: TGTGCCAGCAGTTTCGCGGGGAACACTGAAGCTTTCTTT
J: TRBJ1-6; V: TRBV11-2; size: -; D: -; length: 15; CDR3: CASSQNTGLNSPLHF; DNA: TGTGCCAGCAGCCAGAACACAGGGCTTAATTCACCCCTCCACTTT
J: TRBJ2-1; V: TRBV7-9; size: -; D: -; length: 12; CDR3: CASSSMGNEQFF; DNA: TGTGCCAGCAGCTCAATGGGGAATGAGCAGTTCTTC
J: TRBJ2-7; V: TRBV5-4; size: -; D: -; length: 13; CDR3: CASSLASGYEQYF; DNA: TGTGCCAGCAGCTTGGCCTCGGGATACGAGCAGTACTTC
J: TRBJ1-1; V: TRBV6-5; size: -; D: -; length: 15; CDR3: CASRQGRGHETEAFF; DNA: TGTGCCAGCAGGCAGGGTCGGGGGCATGAGACTGAAGCTTTCTTT
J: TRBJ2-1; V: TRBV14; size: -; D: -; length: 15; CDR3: CASSQDRSKYNEQFF; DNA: TGTGCCAGCAGCCAAGATAGAAGCAAGTACAATGAGCAGTTCTTC
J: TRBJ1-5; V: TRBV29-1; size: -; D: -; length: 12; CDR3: CSVGGADQPQHF; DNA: TGCAGCGTTGGGGGGGCTGATCAGCCCCAGCATTTT
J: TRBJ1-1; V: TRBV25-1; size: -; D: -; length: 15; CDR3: CASSDGGHLGDQAFF; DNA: TGTGCCAGCAGTGATGGCGGACACCTAGGAGACCAAGCTTTCTTT
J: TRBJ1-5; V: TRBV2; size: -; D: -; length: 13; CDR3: CASSWTVKQPQHF; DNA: TGTGCCAGCAGCTGGACAGTAAAACAGCCCCAGCATTTT
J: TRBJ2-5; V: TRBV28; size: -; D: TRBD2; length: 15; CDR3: CASGGGAPLGETQYF; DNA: TGTGCCAGCGGCGGGGGGGCGCCCCTAGGAGAGACCCAGTACTTC
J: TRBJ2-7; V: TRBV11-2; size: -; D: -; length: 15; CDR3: CASSSDYSTVYEQYF; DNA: TGTGCCAGCAGCTCGGACTACTCAACGGTCTACGAGCAGTACTTC
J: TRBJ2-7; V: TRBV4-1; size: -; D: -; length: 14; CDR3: CASSQPASGKAQYF; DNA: TGCGCCAGCAGCCAACCGGCCTCCGGCAAAGCGCAGTACTTC
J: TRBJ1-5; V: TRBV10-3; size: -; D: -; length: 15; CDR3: CAIKKEDSSNQPQHF; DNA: TGTGCCATCAAGAAGGAGGACAGTTCAAATCAGCCCCAGCATTTT
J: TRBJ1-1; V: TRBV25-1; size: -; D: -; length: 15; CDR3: CASRPPQGGNTEAFF; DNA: TGTGCCAGCAGACCCCCTCAGGGAGGGAACACTGAAGCTTTCTTT
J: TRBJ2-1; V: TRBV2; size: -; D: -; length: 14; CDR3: CASSEGAIYNEQFF; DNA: TGTGCCAGCAGCGAAGGGGCAATCTACAATGAGCAGTTCTTC
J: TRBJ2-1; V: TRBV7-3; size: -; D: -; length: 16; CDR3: CASSVRSGFSYNEQFF; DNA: TGTGCCAGCAGCGTACGGAGCGGGTTCTCCTACAATGAGCAGTTCTTC
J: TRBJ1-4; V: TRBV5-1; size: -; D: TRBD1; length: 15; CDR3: CASKPSGTGSEKLFF; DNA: TGCGCGAGCAAGCCGTCCGGGACAGGGTCTGAAAAACTGTTTTTT
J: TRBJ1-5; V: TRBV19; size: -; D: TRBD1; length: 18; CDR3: CASSPGTARSNSNQPQHF; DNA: TGTGCCAGTAGCCCCGGGACAGCCCGAAGTAATAGCAATCAGCCCCAGCATTTT
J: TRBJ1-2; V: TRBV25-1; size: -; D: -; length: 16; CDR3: CASSEYWAESNYGYTF; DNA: TGTGCCAGCAGTGAATATTGGGCAGAGTCTAACTATGGCTACACCTTC
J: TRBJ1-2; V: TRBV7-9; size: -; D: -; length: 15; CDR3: CASSGDSTSYYGYTF; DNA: TGTGCCAGCAGCGGAGACAGCACGAGCTACTATGGCTACACCTTC
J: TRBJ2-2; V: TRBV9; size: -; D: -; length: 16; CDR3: CASSVGSLGRSGELFF; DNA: TGTGCCAGCAGCGTAGGGTCGTTGGGGAGGTCCGGGGAGCTGTTTTTT
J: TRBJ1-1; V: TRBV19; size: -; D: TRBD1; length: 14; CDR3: CASRVTGRKTEAFF; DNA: TGTGCCAGTAGGGTGACAGGGAGAAAGACTGAAGCTTTCTTT
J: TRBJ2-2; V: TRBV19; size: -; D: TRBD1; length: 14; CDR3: CASSVTGGAGELFF; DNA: TGTGCCAGTAGTGTTACAGGGGGTGCCGGGGAGCTGTTTTTT
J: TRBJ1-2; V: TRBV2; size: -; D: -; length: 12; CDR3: CASSVSGAGYTF; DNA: TGTGCCAGCAGTGTATCAGGAGCCGGCTACACCTTC
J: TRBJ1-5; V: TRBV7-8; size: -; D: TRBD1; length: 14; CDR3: CASSPGGGNQPQHF; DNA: TGTGCCAGCAGCCCAGGGGGCGGCAATCAGCCCCAGCATTTT
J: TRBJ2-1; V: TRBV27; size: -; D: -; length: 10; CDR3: CASSFPEQFF; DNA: TGTGCCAGCAGTTTTCCGGAACAGTTCTTC
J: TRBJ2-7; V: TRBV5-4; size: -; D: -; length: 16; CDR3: CASSPGTNVPMGEQYF; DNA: TGTGCCAGCAGTCCCGGGACCAACGTCCCTATGGGCGAGCAGTACTTC
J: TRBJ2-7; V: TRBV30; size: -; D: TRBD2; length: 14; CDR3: CAWTPLAGGPVQYF; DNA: TGTGCCTGGACCCCCCTAGCGGGAGGGCCGGTGCAGTACTTC
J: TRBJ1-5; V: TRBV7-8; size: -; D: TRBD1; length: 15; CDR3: CASGDTGGAYQPQHF; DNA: TGTGCCAGCGGAGATACAGGGGGCGCCTATCAGCCCCAGCATTTT
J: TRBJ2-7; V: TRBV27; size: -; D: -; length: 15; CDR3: CASSSSIGRVYEQYF; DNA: TGTGCCAGCAGTTCATCCATCGGGAGAGTCTACGAGCAGTACTTC
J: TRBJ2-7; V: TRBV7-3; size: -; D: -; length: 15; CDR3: CASSFTGSLAYEQYF; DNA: TGTGCCAGCAGCTTCACGGGCAGCTTAGCGTACGAGCAGTACTTC
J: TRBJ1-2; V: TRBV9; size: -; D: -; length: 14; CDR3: CASSAADSRYGYTF; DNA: TGTGCCAGCAGCGCCGCGGACAGCCGCTATGGCTACACCTTC
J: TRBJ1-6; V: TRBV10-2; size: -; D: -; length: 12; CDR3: CASSEVGSPLHF; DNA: TGCGCCAGCAGTGAGGTTGGGTCACCCCTCCACTTT
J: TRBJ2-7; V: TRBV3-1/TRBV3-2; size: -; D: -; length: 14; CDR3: CASSQDRGFYEQYF; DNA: TGTGCCAGCAGCCAAGACCGGGGGTTCTACGAGCAGTACTTC
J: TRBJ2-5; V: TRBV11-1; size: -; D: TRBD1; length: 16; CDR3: CASSLPDRGNEETQYF; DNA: TGTGCCAGCAGCTTACCAGACAGGGGGAATGAGGAGACCCAGTACTTC
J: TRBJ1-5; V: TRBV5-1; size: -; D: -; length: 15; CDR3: CASSLGGTSDQPQHF; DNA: TGCGCCAGCAGCCTGGGTGGGACATCGGATCAGCCCCAGCATTTT
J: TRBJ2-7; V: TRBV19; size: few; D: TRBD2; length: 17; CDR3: CASSISSGEAESYEQYF; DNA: TGTGCCAGTAGTATATCTAGCGGGGAGGCTGAATCCTACGAGCAGTACTTC
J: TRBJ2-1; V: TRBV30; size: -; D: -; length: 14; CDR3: CAWRGAGTLFEQFF; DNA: TGTGCCTGGAGGGGGGCAGGGACCTTGTTTGAGCAGTTCTTC
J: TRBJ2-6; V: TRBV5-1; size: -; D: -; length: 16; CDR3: CASSPPRESGANVLTF; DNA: TGCGCCAGCAGCCCGCCCAGGGAGAGTGGGGCCAACGTCCTGACTTTC
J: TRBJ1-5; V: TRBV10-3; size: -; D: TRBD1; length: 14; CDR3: CAISGDSSNQPQHF; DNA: TGTGCCATCAGTGGGGACAGCAGCAATCAGCCCCAGCATTTT
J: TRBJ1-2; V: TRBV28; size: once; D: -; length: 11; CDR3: CASSDRMMYTF; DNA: TGTGCCAGCAGTGACCGAATGATGTACACCTTC
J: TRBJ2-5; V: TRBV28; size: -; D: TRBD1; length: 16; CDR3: CASSPRTGPVVRTQYF; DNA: TGTGCCAGCAGTCCGCGGACAGGCCCGGTTGTGCGGACCCAGTACTTC
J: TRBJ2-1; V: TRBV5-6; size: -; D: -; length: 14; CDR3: CASSFGLGTNEQFF; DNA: TGTGCCAGCAGCTTTGGGTTGGGGACTAATGAGCAGTTCTTC
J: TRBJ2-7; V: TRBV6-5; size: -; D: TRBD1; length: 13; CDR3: CASRDRLTYEQYF; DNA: TGTGCCAGCAGGGACAGGCTAACCTACGAGCAGTACTTC
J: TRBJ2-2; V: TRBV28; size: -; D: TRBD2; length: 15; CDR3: CASSRVAGHTGELFF; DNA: TGTGCCAGCAGTAGGGTAGCGGGACACACCGGGGAGCTGTTTTTT
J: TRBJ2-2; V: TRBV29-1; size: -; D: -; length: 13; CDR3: CSVEGLHTGELFF; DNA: TGCAGCGTTGAAGGGCTCCACACCGGGGAGCTGTTTTTT
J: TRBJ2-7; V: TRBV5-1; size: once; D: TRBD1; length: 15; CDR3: CASSPLQGVDYEQYF; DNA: TGCGCCAGCAGCCCACTACAGGGGGTGGACTACGAGCAGTACTTC
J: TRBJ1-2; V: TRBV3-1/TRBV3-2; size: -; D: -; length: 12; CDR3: CASSQGSDGYTF; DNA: TGTGCCAGCAGCCAAGGGTCTGATGGCTACACCTTC
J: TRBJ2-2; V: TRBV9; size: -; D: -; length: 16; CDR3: CASSAVRTQNTGELFF; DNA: TGTGCCAGCAGCGCCGTGAGGACTCAGAACACCGGGGAGCTGTTTTTT
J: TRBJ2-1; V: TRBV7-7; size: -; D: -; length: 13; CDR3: CASSLGAANEQFF; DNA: TGTGCTAGCAGCTTAGGGGCCGCTAATGAGCAGTTCTTC
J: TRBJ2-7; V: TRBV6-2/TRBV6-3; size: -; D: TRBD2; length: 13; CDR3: CASSLTGTREQYF; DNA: TGTGCCAGCAGCCTTACCGGGACTAGGGAGCAGTACTTC
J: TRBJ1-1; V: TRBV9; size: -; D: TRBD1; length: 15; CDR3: CASSAHRGPNTEAFF; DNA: TGTGCCAGCAGCGCCCACAGGGGGCCGAACACTGAAGCTTTCTTT
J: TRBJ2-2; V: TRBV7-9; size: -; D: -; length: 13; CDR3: CASSISGTGELFF; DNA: TGTGCCAGCAGCATTTCGGGCACCGGGGAGCTGTTTTTT